The 24 T cell receptor beta chains listed next were all sequenced from one sample in a study of blood T cell repertoires in COVID-19. TCRdb's copy holds only in-frame clones and misses some; the assay was immunoSEQ multiplex PCR. Here the sample spans about 160,000 clones, around 84% being singletons. Input material: PBMCs or T cells enriched from blood (not recorded which). These TCRs come from a woman aged 50 to 60 who had recovered from COVID-19.

J is TRBJ1-3 and V is TRBV9, with TRBD1 matching over 11 bases. CDR3 size: 14 residues. Germline CDR1 and CDR2: SGDLS and YYNGEE. The J segment lost 4 bases and the V segment lost 3 bases, leaving 0 bases of the junction unmatched. The CDR3 here is CASSGTGGGNTIYF. CDR3 DNA: TGTGCCAGCAGCGGGACAGGGGGCGGAAACACCATATATTTT. Variable domain in full (rest from reference TRBV9 and TRBJ1-3): DSGVTQTPKHLITATGQRVTLRCSPRSGDLSVYWYQQSLDQGLQFLIQYYNGEERAKGNILERFSAQQFPDLHSELNLSSLELGDSALYFCASSGTGGGNTIYFGEGSWLTVV.

The chain combines TRBV6-5 with TRBJ2-3; D is perhaps TRBD2 (5 bases). The germline CDR1 and CDR2 sequences are MNHEY and SVGAGI. Trimming shortened V by 9 bases and J by 4 bases, and 17 bases separated the two germline ends. This CDR3 spans 14 amino acids. The DNA for the CDR3 is TGTGCCAGTACACCGGGAATCAAAGCAGATACGCAGTATTTT. This translates into CASTPGIKADTQYF.

The chain uses TRBV7-9 and TRBJ1-4; tentative D call: TRBD1 (6 bases). This CDR3 has 16 residues. Trimming removed 5 bases from V and 2 bases from J, with 15 bases in between. CDR1 and CDR2 from the germline V gene are SEHNR and FQNEAQ (reference sequence). The CDR3 region is CASSPRGQGTNEKLFF. The CDR3 DNA reads as TGTGCCAGCAGCCCTCGGGGTCAGGGGACTAATGAAAAACTGTTTTTT.

CDR3: CASSDRQGTYEQYF. The CDR3 bases are TGTGCCAGCAGTGACCGACAGGGGACCTACGAGCAGTACTTC. This sequence joins TRBV6-2 or TRBV6-3 and TRBJ2-7; 8 nucleotides match TRBD1. The CDR3 runs to 14 residues. The germline V gene has CDR1 MNHEY and CDR2 SVGEGT. V lost 5 bases to trimming and J lost 2 bases; unmatched junction nucleotides: 5.

The rearrangement uses TRBV28 and TRBJ2-1, with 9 bases matching TRBD1. From germline, CDR1 is MDHEN and CDR2 SYDVKM. V was clipped by 5 bases and J by 15 bases; unmatched bases: 5. The CDR3 sequence is 11 residues long. CDR3 sequence (DNA): TGTGCCAGCAGTGGAAGGACAGGGGCGTTCTTC. Residues: CASSGRTGAFF.

The chain is built from TRBV14 and TRBJ2-7, with 7 nucleotides matching TRBD1. V shed 3 bases and J 3 bases; nucleotides not matched to a gene: 5. There are 14 residues in the CDR3. The germline CDR1 and CDR2 sequences are SGHDN and FVKESK. This chain's CDR3 is CASSQDRRIYEQYF. CDR3 in DNA: TGTGCCAGCAGCCAGGACAGGAGAATCTACGAGCAGTACTTC.

This clone was counted a single time. The CDR3 here is CASGLVPRSSGRASAVFGTDTQYF. The CDR3 coding sequence is TGTGCTAGTGGTTTGGTACCGCGTTCTAGCGGGAGGGCCAGCGCAGTATTTGGCACAGATACGCAGTATTTT. This sequence joins TRBV12-5 and TRBJ2-3; TRBD2 matches 12 bases. The germline CDR1 and CDR2 sequences are LGHNT and FRNRAP. With 0 bases clipped from V and 1 base from J, the junction kept 23 bases outside the gene matches. CDR3 size: 24 residues.

The DNA for the CDR3 is TGTGCCAGCAGCCTCACGCCGACATCTTCCTACGAGCAGTACTTC. This gives the protein CASSLTPTSSYEQYF. The rearrangement uses TRBV7-2 and TRBJ2-7; D remains ambiguous. This CDR3 is built from 15 residues. The ends were cut back, 5 bases at V and 1 base at J, with 15 bases in the middle. Germline assignment: CDR1 SGHTA and CDR2 FQGNSA.

This clone has a handful of counts. The CDR3 sequence: CASSLTDPMNTEAFF. CDR3 DNA sequence: TGTGCCAGCAGTTTGACAGATCCAATGAACACTGAAGCTTTCTTT. The chain uses TRBV28 and TRBJ1-1, with a tentative D call TRBD1 (5 bases). The V end was cut by 3 bases, the J end by 0 bases, with 11 bases between. The CDR3 covers 15 residues. Germline CDR1 is MDHEN and CDR2 is SYDVKM.

This CDR3 is CSAFRGKGYTF. CDR3 bases: TGCAGTGCTTTCAGGGGAAAGGGCTACACCTTC. V and J are TRBV20-1 and TRBJ1-2; perhaps TRBD1 as D (6 bases). The CDR3 consists of 11 residues. V was trimmed by 5 bases and J by 8 bases, leaving 12 bases between them. CDR1 is DFQATT, CDR2 SNEGSKA, per germline (reference sequence).

The rearrangement uses TRBV2 and TRBJ2-1; D is possibly TRBD2 (5 bases). Deletions cut 4 bases from V and 8 bases from J, with 21 bases between. Germline V gene sequence: CDR1 SNHLY, CDR2 FYNNEI. The CDR3 spans 16 residues. CDR3: CASSVRRAESRDEQFF. The CDR3 DNA reads TGTGCCAGCAGTGTTCGAAGAGCGGAGAGTAGGGATGAGCAGTTCTTC.

The chain employs TRBV6-5 and TRBJ2-7; 9 nucleotides match TRBD1. The CDR3 is 15 amino acids. Losses at the gene ends were 10 bases for V and 6 bases for J; bases not matched to a gene: 16. Looked up from germline, CDR1 is MNHEY and CDR2 is SVGAGI. CDR3 sequence (DNA): TGTGCCACCCGGAGGGGGGGACAGGGCTTATCCGAGCAGTACTTC. Translating it yields CATRRGGQGLSEQYF.

V and J are TRBV28 and TRBJ2-7; D uncertain. Germline-derived CDR1 and CDR2 are MDHEN and SYDVKM. V lost 6 bases and J lost 2, with 14 bases in between. The CDR3 loop spans 14 amino acids. CDR3 sequence: CASSLNQPPYEQYF. CDR3 in DNA: TGTGCCAGCAGCCTAAATCAACCCCCCTACGAGCAGTACTTC.

J is TRBJ2-2 and V is TRBV4-2; 8 bases map to TRBD2. Trimming took 4 bases from V and 2 from J; bases not matched to a gene: 3. Germline CDR1 and CDR2: LGHNA and YNFKEQ. This CDR3 has 15 amino acids. CDR3 region: CASSPTSGNTGELFF. The CDR3, as DNA: TGTGCCAGCAGCCCCACTAGCGGTAACACCGGGGAGCTGTTTTTT.

The chain recombines TRBV6-5 with TRBJ1-4, with 7 bases fitting TRBD1. Germline V gives CDR1 MNHEY, CDR2 SVGAGI. The CDR3 extends over 15 amino acids. V was pared by 6 bases and J by 0 bases, with 4 bases of the junction left unmatched. CDR3 nucleotides: TGTGCCAGCAGAGGACAGGCTTCAACTAATGAAAAACTGTTTTTT. Protein: CASRGQASTNEKLFF.

This clone was counted between two and nine times. The V and J genes are TRBV3-1 (or the pseudogene TRBV3-2) and TRBJ1-2; perhaps TRBD1 as D (6 bases). This CDR3 has 14 residues. The ends were cut back, 2 bases at V and 2 bases at J, with 9 bases in the middle. Germline V gene data show CDR1 as LGHDT and CDR2 as YNNKEL (reference sequence). The chain's CDR3 is CASSQYGQNYGYTF. CDR3 in DNA: TGTGCCAGCAGCCAATACGGACAGAACTATGGCTACACCTTC.

The chain employs TRBV5-4 and TRBJ2-3, with 9 bases identical to TRBD1. This CDR3 has 15 amino acids. Germline lookup yields CDR1 SGHNT and CDR2 YYREEE (reference sequence). J lost 0 bases, V lost 4 bases, and 3 bases had no gene match. CDR3 loop: CASSLDRGSTDTQYF. The CDR3 nucleotides are TGTGCCAGCAGCCTGGACAGGGGAAGCACAGATACGCAGTATTTT.

This sequence joins TRBV3-1 (or the pseudogene TRBV3-2) and TRBJ2-5; TRBD2 agrees at 11 bases. There are 16 residues in the CDR3. V dropped 5 bases and J dropped 4; count of bases not matched to a gene: 9. CDR1 and CDR2 from the germline V gene are LGHDT and YNNKEL (reference sequence). The CDR3 here is CASSFYSGGGSETQYF. The DNA of the CDR3 is TGTGCCAGCAGCTTCTATAGCGGGGGGGGTTCAGAGACCCAGTACTTC.

The chain links TRBV27 to TRBJ2-1; D not resolved. Per germline, CDR1 MNHEY and CDR2 SMNVEV (reference sequence). CDR3 length: 13 residues. V was cut by 8 bases and J by 4 bases, with 12 bases left in between. The CDR3 spells CASQRSIYNEQFF. The CDR3 nucleotides are TGTGCCAGCCAACGGTCTATTTACAATGAGCAGTTCTTC.

This clone has just one count. The chain carries TRBV11-2 and TRBJ2-7, with a weak D call TRBD2 (5 bases). This CDR3 contains 16 residues. V was trimmed by 1 base and J by 0 bases, leaving 13 bases between them. Germline V gene lookup returns CDR1 SGHAT and CDR2 FQNNGV. The CDR3 sequence: CASSLGYGRGSYEQYF. In DNA form, the CDR3 reads TGTGCCAGCAGCTTAGGGTACGGCCGGGGCTCCTACGAGCAGTACTTC.

This rearrangement joins TRBV7-2 to TRBJ1-4; 9 bases are a match to TRBD1. This CDR3 has 14 amino acids. V was clipped by 2 bases and J by 8 bases; unmatched bases: 3. Germline lookup yields CDR1 SGHTA and CDR2 FQGNSA. CDR3 region: CASSLMDRGEKLFF. Here the CDR3 DNA reads TGTGCCAGCAGCTTAATGGACAGGGGAGAAAAACTGTTTTTT.

The rearrangement links TRBV19 to TRBJ2-1, with TRBD2 matching over 8 bases. Germline assignment: CDR1 LNHDA and CDR2 SQIVND (reference sequence). V gave up 5 bases and J gave up 9 bases; unmatched junction bases: 9. CDR3 length: 14 amino acids. For the CDR3, the DNA is TGTGCCAGTAGTCAAGCGGGAGTACGAGGTGAGCAGTTCTTC. It specifies CASSQAGVRGEQFF.

The chain recombines TRBV3-1 (or the pseudogene TRBV3-2) with TRBJ2-1; 9 bases map to TRBD2. Germline V lookup: CDR1 LGHDT, CDR2 YNNKEL (reference sequence). The J segment lost 8 bases and the V segment lost 5 bases, leaving 10 bases of the junction unmatched. The CDR3 contains 15 residues. CDR3 amino acids: CASSSSGRKGYEQFF. CDR3 coding DNA: TGTGCCAGCAGCTCAAGCGGGAGGAAGGGCTATGAGCAGTTCTTC.

The chain uses TRBV7-9 and TRBJ1-6, with D uncertain. V dropped 3 bases and J dropped 10 bases, with 10 bases sitting between them. The length of the CDR3 is 13 residues. In germline, CDR1 is SEHNR, CDR2 FQNEAQ (reference sequence). The CDR3 protein is CASSFWEDSPLHF. In DNA form, the CDR3 reads TGTGCCAGCAGCTTTTGGGAGGACTCACCCCTCCACTTT.